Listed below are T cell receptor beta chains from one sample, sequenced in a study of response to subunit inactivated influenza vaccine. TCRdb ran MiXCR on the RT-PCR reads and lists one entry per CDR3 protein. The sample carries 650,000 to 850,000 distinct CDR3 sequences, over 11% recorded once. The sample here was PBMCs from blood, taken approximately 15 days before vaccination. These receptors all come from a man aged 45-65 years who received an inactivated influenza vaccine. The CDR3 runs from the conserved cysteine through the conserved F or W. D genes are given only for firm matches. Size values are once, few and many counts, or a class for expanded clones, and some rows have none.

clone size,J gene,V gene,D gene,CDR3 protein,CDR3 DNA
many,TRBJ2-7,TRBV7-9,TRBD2,CASGPGRFSYEQYF,TGTGCCAGCGGGCCCGGGAGGTTCTCCTACGAGCAGTACTTC
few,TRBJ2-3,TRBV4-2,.,CASSQDQTGTDTQYF,TGTGCCAGCAGCCAAGATCAGACAGGCACAGATACGCAGTATTTT
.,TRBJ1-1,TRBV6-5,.,CASSPQQGGAFF,TGTGCCAGCAGTCCCCAGCAGGGTGGAGCTTTCTTT
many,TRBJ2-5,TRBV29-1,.,CSDGEETQYF,TGCAGTGACGGTGAAGAGACCCAGTACTTC
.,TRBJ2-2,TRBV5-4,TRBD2,CASRKMGLAGSAGELFF,TGTGCCAGCAGAAAAATGGGGCTAGCGGGGAGCGCCGGGGAGCTGTTTTTT
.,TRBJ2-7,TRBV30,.,CAWAPGGGAPYEQYF,TGTGCCTGGGCCCCCGGAGGAGGGGCTCCCTACGAGCAGTACTTC
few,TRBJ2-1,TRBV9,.,CASSVAPRPRGDEQFF,TGTGCCAGCAGCGTAGCCCCCAGGCCCCGCGGGGATGAGCAGTTCTTC
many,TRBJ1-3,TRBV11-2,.,CASSLGGFGNTIYF,TGTGCCAGCAGCTTGGGGGGGTTTGGAAACACCATATATTTT
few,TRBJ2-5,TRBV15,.,CATSRAGGPVETQYF,TGTGCCACCAGCAGAGCCGGGGGACCAGTAGAGACCCAGTACTTC
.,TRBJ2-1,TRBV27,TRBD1,CASSLTRDRGHNEQFF,TGTGCCAGCAGTTTAACCCGGGACAGGGGCCACAATGAGCAGTTCTTC
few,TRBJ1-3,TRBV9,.,CASSVGTWGSSGNTIYF,TGTGCCAGCAGCGTAGGAACCTGGGGCAGCTCTGGAAACACCATATATTTT
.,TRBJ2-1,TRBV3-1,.,CASSQDGGGSIEQFF,TGTGCCAGCAGCCAAGATGGGGGCGGGAGTATTGAGCAGTTCTTC
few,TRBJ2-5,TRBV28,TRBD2,CASSSLRRLAGNQETQYF,TGTGCCAGCAGTTCCTTACGCAGACTAGCGGGAAACCAAGAGACCCAGTACTTC
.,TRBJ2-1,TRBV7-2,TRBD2,CASSVRLAGGGNEQFF,TGTGCCAGCAGCGTACGACTAGCGGGGGGTGGAAATGAGCAGTTCTTC